A single sample gave rise to the 13 T cell receptor beta chains below, sequenced in a study of T cell repertoires in aging, cancer and after chemotherapy. Peripheral blood genomic DNA, not sorted cells or RNA, was the template. TRB rearrangements spanning V, D and J were amplified using mixed TRB-A/B primers. TCRdb redid the calling of the multiplex PCR reads with MiXCR, one entry per CDR3 protein. The table has about 8,700 distinct CDR3 sequences, around 57% seen once; the top ten hold 20% to 25%. The sequenced sample consisted of blood. These receptors were taken from a human donor in good health.

A few counts support this clonotype. V gene TRBV6-2 or TRBV6-3 combines with J gene TRBJ2-7; TRBD1 is a possible D gene (5 bases). This CDR3 contains 14 residues. V lost 7 bases, J lost 0 bases, and 13 bases lay in between. In germline, CDR1 is MNHEY, CDR2 SVGEGT. CDR3 nucleotide sequence: TGTGCCAGCACTCAGGGAACGTCCTCCTACGAGCAGTACTTC. Protein sequence: CASTQGTSSYEQYF.

The J gene is TRBJ1-5, the V gene TRBV6-6; 10 bases are shared with TRBD1. J was trimmed by 6 bases and V by 11 bases; bases with no gene match: 7. There are 13 residues in the CDR3. Germline V gene data show CDR1 as MNHNY and CDR2 as SVGAGI (reference sequence). CDR3 sequence reads: CASQDRGGQPQHF. The CDR3 nucleotides read TGTGCCTCCCAGGACAGGGGGGGTCAGCCCCAGCATTTT.

The chain uses TRBV6-5 and TRBJ1-1, with 8 bases that match TRBD1. J lost 3 bases, V lost 6 bases, and 6 bases had no gene match. Germline CDR1 MNHEY, CDR2 SVGAGI. This CDR3 is 14 amino acids long. The DNA for the CDR3 is TGTGCCAGCAGGGCCGGACAGGGCTACACTGAAGCTTTCTTT. This gives the protein CASRAGQGYTEAFF.

This chain uses TRBV29-1 with TRBJ1-1; D not resolved. Germline V gene data show CDR1 as SQVTM and CDR2 as ANQGSEA. Trimming pared 7 bases from V and 0 bases from J, leaving 6 bases between. This CDR3 is built from 11 residues. CDR3 region: CSAGMNTEAFF. The CDR3 region has the DNA TGCAGCGCAGGCATGAACACTGAAGCTTTCTTT.

The chain recombines TRBV19 with TRBJ2-5; maybe TRBD1 (6 bases). Trimming took off 5 bases at V and 7 bases at J, with 17 bases between the two ends. The CDR3 runs 14 residues. Germline-derived CDR1 and CDR2 are LNHDA and SQIVND (reference sequence). The CDR3 bases are TGTGCCAGTAGTCCCAGGGCACGAGGGGGGACCCAGTACTTC. Protein product: CASSPRARGGTQYF.

This clonotype was counted only a few times. This chain's CDR3 is CASSAAGFGELFF. The CDR3 DNA reads as TGTGCCAGCAGTGCGGCGGGTTTCGGGGAGCTGTTTTTT. The chain recombines TRBV6-1 with TRBJ2-2, with D perhaps matching TRBD2 (5 bases). This CDR3 is 13 amino acids long. Between the trimmed V and J ends, which lost 4 bases and 7 bases, there was a span of 10 bases. CDR1 and CDR2 from the germline V gene are MNHNS and SASEGT.

The CDR3 spells CSVRGDSSLGYTF. Here the CDR3 DNA reads TGCAGTGTCAGAGGGGACAGCTCCCTCGGCTACACCTTC. The genes are TRBV20-1 and TRBJ1-2; 7 bases line up with TRBD1. Trimming removed 7 bases from V and 8 bases from J; junction bases left unmatched: 13. CDR3 size: 13 residues. Germline values: CDR1 DFQATT, CDR2 SNEGSKA (reference sequence).

This clonotype was counted between two and nine times. The chain has TRBV6-1 and TRBJ2-3; TRBD2 matches at 8 bases. Germline V lookup: CDR1 MNHNS, CDR2 SASEGT. CDR3 length: 13 residues. V was clipped by 6 bases and J by 9 bases; unmatched bases: 8. The CDR3 is CASRPGLAWTQYF. The CDR3 DNA is TGTGCCAGCAGACCCGGACTAGCTTGGACGCAGTATTTT.

The chain recombines TRBV7-9 with TRBJ1-1; D not resolved. V lost 6 bases to trimming and J lost 1 base, with 12 bases between them. Germline V gives CDR1 SEHNR, CDR2 FQNEAQ (reference sequence). The CDR3 is 14 amino acids. CDR3 in amino acids: CASSLYSGNTEAFF. The CDR3 bases are TGTGCCAGCAGTCTCTACTCAGGGAACACTGAAGCTTTCTTT.

This clonotype occurred a few times. This chain uses TRBV6-2 or TRBV6-3 with TRBJ1-1; no clear D. The CDR3 has 17 amino acids. CDR1 and CDR2 (germline): MNHEY, SVGEGT. V lost 2 bases, J lost 1 base, and 17 bases lay in between. The CDR3 sequence is CASSYPLEGTRNTEAFF. The CDR3 DNA follows: TGTGCCAGCAGTTACCCCCTCGAGGGAACGAGGAACACTGAAGCTTTCTTT.

V is TRBV20-1 and J is TRBJ2-3; the match to TRBD1 covers 11 bases. Germline trimming cut 7 bases from V and 6 bases from J; bases unmatched to any gene: 6. CDR3 length: 13 residues. The germline CDR1 and CDR2 sequences are DFQATT and SNEGSKA (reference sequence). The CDR3 is CSGRTGGADTQYF. As DNA, the CDR3 is TGCAGTGGCAGGACAGGGGGCGCGGATACGCAGTATTTT.

The chain employs TRBV15 and TRBJ1-2; maybe TRBD1 (5 bases). The germline CDR1 and CDR2 sequences are LNHNV and YYDKDF (reference sequence). The V and J ends lost 1 base and 4 bases respectively, with 7 bases between them. The length of the CDR3 is 13 residues. This chain's CDR3 is CATSRGGTYGYTF. The CDR3 region has the DNA TGTGCCACCAGCAGAGGAGGGACCTATGGCTACACCTTC. Using reference TRBV15 and TRBJ1-2 for the parts outside the CDR3, the full variable domain is DAMVIQNPRYQVTQFGKPVTLSCSQTLNHNVMYWYQQKSSQAPKLLFHYYDKDFNNEADTPDNFQSRRPNTSFCFLDIRSPGLGDTAMYLCATSRGGTYGYTFGSGTRLTVV.

This chain connects TRBV30 to TRBJ1-2; 8 bases map to TRBD1. Germline CDR1 reads GTSNPN; CDR2 reads SVGIG (reference sequence). The length of the CDR3 is 14 residues. Trimming took 3 bases from V and 6 from J; bases not matched to a gene: 9. CDR3 coding DNA: TGTGCCTGGAGGGACCTTGACAGGGGTAATGGCTACACCTTC. This sequence encodes CAWRDLDRGNGYTF.